What follows are 13 T cell receptor beta chains derived from one specimen sequenced in a study of neurological immune-mediated disorders. TCRdb itself ran the 5' RACE reads through MiXCR, one entry per CDR3 protein. The sample has fewer than 55,000 distinct CDR3 sequences; around 6% are singletons. What was sequenced was CD4+ T cells from blood. The receptors here all came from a woman in her thirties or forties in good health.

This clonotype has at least ten counts. This rearrangement joins TRBV10-3 to TRBJ2-7; 7 bases fit TRBD2. Germline V gives CDR1 ENHRY, CDR2 SYGVKD. V was pared by 4 bases and J by 0 bases, with 3 bases of the junction left unmatched. This CDR3 is 14 amino acids long. This chain's CDR3 is CAISVGGSSYEQYF. The CDR3 DNA sequence: TGTGCCATCAGTGTGGGAGGGAGCTCCTACGAGCAGTACTTC.

This clonotype was counted at least ten times. At one end the junction does not follow the germline gene, possibly because of a read error. The chain carries TRBV28 and TRBJ1-1; 7 nucleotides match TRBD1. Germline assignment: CDR1 MDHEN and CDR2 SYDVKM. The CDR3 extends over 12 amino acids. CDR3 protein: CASSSLRQGRLF. CDR3 in DNA: TGTGCCAGCAGTTCCCTCAGACAGGGCAGACTCTTT.

This clonotype was observed at least ten times. The V call is TRBV20-1, the J call TRBJ2-1, with TRBD2 matching 10 bases. V was pared by 2 bases and J by 5 bases, with 9 bases of the junction left unmatched. Germline V CDR1 and CDR2: DFQATT, SNEGSKA (reference sequence). The CDR3 is 16 residues long. The CDR3 region is CSARSQAGGPNNEQFF. In DNA form, the CDR3 reads TGCAGTGCTAGATCCCAAGCGGGAGGGCCGAACAATGAGCAGTTCTTC.

The V and J genes are TRBV19 and TRBJ2-1; no clear D gene. Germline V gives CDR1 LNHDA, CDR2 SQIVND (reference sequence). The CDR3 runs 15 residues. The V end lost 5 bases, the J end lost 4 bases, and 15 bases lay between the germline ends. The CDR3 protein is CASSQTDLSYNEQFF. CDR3 nucleotide sequence: TGTGCCAGTAGTCAGACGGACCTTTCGTACAATGAGCAGTTCTTC.

This clonotype was counted ten times or more. The V gene is TRBV28, the J gene TRBJ1-1; possibly TRBD1 for D (5 bases). V was pared by 5 bases and J by 5 bases, with 12 bases between. The V gene's germline CDR1 is MDHEN and CDR2 SYDVKM. CDR3 length equals 13 residues. The CDR3 protein is CASSRQGWTEAFF. In DNA form, the CDR3 reads TGTGCCAGCAGTCGGCAGGGATGGACTGAAGCTTTCTTT. Filled out from reference TRBV28 and TRBJ1-1, the complete variable domain reads DVKVTQSSRYLVKRTGEKVFLECVQDMDHENMFWYRQDPGLGLRLIYFSYDVKMKEKGDIPEGYSVSREKKERFSLILESASTNQTSMYLCASSRQGWTEAFFGQGTRLTVV.

This clonotype has ten or more counts. This chain joins TRBV29-1 and TRBJ2-3, with 16 nucleotides matching TRBD2. The CDR3 is 18 amino acids. Germline assignment: CDR1 SQVTM and CDR2 ANQGSEA. With 8 bases clipped from V and 0 bases from J, the junction kept 11 bases outside the gene matches. In DNA form, the CDR3 reads TGCAGCTGCCCGGGACTAGCGGGAGGGAAATCTAGCACAGATACGCAGTATTTT. Its protein is CSCPGLAGGKSSTDTQYF.

In this sample, this clonotype turned up many times. The chain carries TRBV28 and TRBJ2-7; 11 bases map to TRBD2. CDR3 size: 15 residues. V shed 6 bases, J shed 3 bases, and the junction held 7 bases outside the gene matches. CDR1 MDHEN and CDR2 SYDVKM come from the germline V gene. The CDR3 nucleotides are TGTGCCAGCAGCACCACTAGCGGGGGTCGCTACGAGCAGTACTTC. It yields the protein CASSTTSGGRYEQYF.

This clonotype was counted many times. This chain connects TRBV5-1 to TRBJ2-7; D may correspond to TRBD1 or TRBD2 (7 bases each). The germline V gene has CDR1 SGHRS and CDR2 YFSETQ. The CDR3 length is 17 residues. Trimming shortened V by 1 base and J by 2 bases, and 19 bases separated the two germline ends. The DNA for the CDR3 is TGCGCCAGCAGCTTGCGGGAGCGGGACAGAGCTCCCTACGAGCAGTACTTC. It yields the protein CASSLRERDRAPYEQYF.

This clonotype occurred many times. V gene TRBV6-1 combines with J gene TRBJ2-1, with 9 bases that match TRBD1. Germline V gene data show CDR1 as MNHNS and CDR2 as SASEGT. V shed 7 bases, J shed 7 bases, and the junction held 11 bases outside the gene matches. The CDR3 contains 15 residues. The CDR3 spells CASIRAGTGRNEQFF. DNA for the CDR3: TGTGCCAGCATTCGAGCCGGGACAGGGCGAAATGAGCAGTTCTTC.

This clonotype was seen repeatedly, ten times or more. The chain has TRBV5-1 and TRBJ2-1; TRBD2 matches 8 bases. J lost 6 bases, V lost 6 bases, and 5 bases had no gene match. This CDR3 is 13 amino acids long. Germline-derived CDR1 and CDR2 are SGHRS and YFSETQ. The CDR3 region is CASTSTSANEQFF. CDR3 nucleotide sequence: TGCGCCAGCACCTCGACTAGCGCCAATGAGCAGTTCTTC. The full variable domain, with the rest looked up from reference TRBV5-1 and TRBJ2-1, is KAGVTQTPRYLIKTRGQQVTLSCSPISGHRSVSWYQQTPGQGLQFLFEYFSETQRNKGNFPGRFSGRQFSNSRSEMNVSTLELGDSALYLCASTSTSANEQFFGPGTRLTVL.

This clonotype is termed medium-sized. The V and J genes are TRBV15 and TRBJ2-3; no clear D gene. Deletions cut 0 bases from V and 3 bases from J, with 4 bases between. Germline V gene lookup returns CDR1 LNHNV and CDR2 YYDKDF (reference sequence). The CDR3 is 13 amino acids. The CDR3 region is CATSRETTDTQYF. The CDR3 nucleotides read TGTGCCACCAGCAGAGAGACAACAGATACGCAGTATTTT.

J is TRBJ2-1 and V is TRBV6-4; 13 nucleotides line up with TRBD2. The V gene end was trimmed by 3 bases and the J gene end by 4 bases; junction bases not matched to a gene: 15. CDR3 length: 20 residues. CDR1 and CDR2 from the germline V gene are MRHNA and SNTAGT. CDR3 loop: CASSEVAGLAGRSGYNEQFF. For the CDR3, the DNA is TGTGCCAGCAGTGAAGTGGCGGGACTAGCGGGGAGATCTGGATACAATGAGCAGTTCTTC.

This clonotype was seen at least ten times. CDR3 amino acids: CSAKGTSGSSLNEQFF. CDR3 coding DNA: TGCAGTGCTAAGGGGACTAGCGGGAGCTCTTTGAATGAGCAGTTCTTC. The gene calls are TRBV20-1 and TRBJ2-1; 14 bases line up with TRBD2. Germline CDR1 reads DFQATT; CDR2 reads SNEGSKA (reference sequence). The CDR3 sequence is 16 residues long. After removal of 4 bases from V and 7 bases from J, the junction contained 9 bases not matched to a gene.